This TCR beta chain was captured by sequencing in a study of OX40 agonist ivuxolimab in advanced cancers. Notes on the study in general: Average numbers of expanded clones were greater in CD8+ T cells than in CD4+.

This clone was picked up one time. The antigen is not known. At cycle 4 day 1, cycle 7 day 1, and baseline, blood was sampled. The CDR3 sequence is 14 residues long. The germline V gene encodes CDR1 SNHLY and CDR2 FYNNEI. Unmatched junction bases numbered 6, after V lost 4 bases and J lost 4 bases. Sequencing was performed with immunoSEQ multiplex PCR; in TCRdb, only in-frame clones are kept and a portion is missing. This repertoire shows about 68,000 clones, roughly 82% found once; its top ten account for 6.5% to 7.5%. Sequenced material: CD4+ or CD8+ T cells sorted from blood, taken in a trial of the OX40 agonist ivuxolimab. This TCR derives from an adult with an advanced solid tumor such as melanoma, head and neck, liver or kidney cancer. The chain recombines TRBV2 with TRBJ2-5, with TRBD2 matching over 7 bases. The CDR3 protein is CASSGLARGETQYF. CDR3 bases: TGTGCCAGCAGTGGACTAGCTAGGGGAGAGACCCAGTACTTC.